The clone carrying this T cell receptor (beta chain) is a singleton in its sample. Germline values: CDR1 LNHDA, CDR2 SQIVND (reference sequence). The CDR3 extends over 13 amino acids. The J segment lost 8 bases and the V segment lost 7 bases, leaving 8 bases of the junction unmatched. This sample is drawn from a study of T cell changes during pregnancy in multiple sclerosis. Only in-frame clones appear in the TCRdb table, and some are missing; sequencing was by immunoSEQ multiplex PCR. The data contain 28,000 or so clones, about nine tenths of them seen just once; the ten biggest clones take up roughly 8%.

The source was CD8+ T cells from peripheral blood mononuclear cells, collected in the second trimester of pregnancy. This TCR was recovered from a female donor with multiple sclerosis, enrolled in a pregnancy study. The chain has TRBV19 and TRBJ2-1; 7 bases align to TRBD1. Here the CDR3 DNA reads TGTGCCAGTAAGGGGGCTCTAGTCCATGAGCAGTTCTTC. Its protein product is CASKGALVHEQFF.